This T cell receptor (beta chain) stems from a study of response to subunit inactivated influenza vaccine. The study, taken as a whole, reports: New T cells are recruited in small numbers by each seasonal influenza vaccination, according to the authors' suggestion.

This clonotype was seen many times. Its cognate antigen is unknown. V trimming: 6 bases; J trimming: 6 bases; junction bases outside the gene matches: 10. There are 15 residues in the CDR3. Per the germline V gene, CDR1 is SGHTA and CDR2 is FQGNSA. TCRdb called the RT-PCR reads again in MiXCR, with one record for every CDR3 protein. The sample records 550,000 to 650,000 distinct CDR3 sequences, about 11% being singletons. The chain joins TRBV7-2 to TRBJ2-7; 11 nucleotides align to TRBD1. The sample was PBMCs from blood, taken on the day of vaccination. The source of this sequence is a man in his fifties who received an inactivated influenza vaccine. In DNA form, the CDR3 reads TGTGCCAGCAGTTATACCGGGACAGGGGGACGCGAGCAGTACTTC. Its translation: CASSYTGTGGREQYF.